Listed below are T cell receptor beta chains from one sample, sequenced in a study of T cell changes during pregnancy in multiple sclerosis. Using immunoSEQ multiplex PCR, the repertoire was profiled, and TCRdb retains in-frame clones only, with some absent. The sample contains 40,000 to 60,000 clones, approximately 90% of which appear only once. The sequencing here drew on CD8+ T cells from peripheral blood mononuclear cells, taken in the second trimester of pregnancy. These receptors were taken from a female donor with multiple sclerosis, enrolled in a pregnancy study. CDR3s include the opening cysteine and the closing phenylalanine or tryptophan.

CDR3: CASSFSVSPLHF
J: TRBJ1-6
V: TRBV5-6

CDR3: CASSAGDRSSYNSPLHF
J: TRBJ1-6
V: TRBV9

CDR3: CASSLAEGNEQYF
J: TRBJ2-7
V: TRBV7-6

CDR3: CASSWLGGQANEKLFF
J: TRBJ1-4
V: TRBV5-6

CDR3: CASSLGQGYTDTQYF
J: TRBJ2-3
V: TRBV9

CDR3: CASSAGLHTDTQYF
J: TRBJ2-3
V: TRBV7-3

CDR3: CASSPRQPWAFF
J: TRBJ1-1
V: TRBV13

CDR3: CASSWSQGIREQYF
J: TRBJ2-7
V: TRBV5-4

CDR3: CSVTGGTDQPQHF
J: TRBJ1-5
V: TRBV29-1

CDR3: CASSVGGDSYEQYF
J: TRBJ2-7
V: TRBV9

CDR3: CASSIPRGTEAFF
J: TRBJ1-1
V: TRBV19

CDR3: CATSRDTSGGAEQYF
J: TRBJ2-7
V: TRBV15

CDR3: CASSFANDYEQYF
J: TRBJ2-7
V: TRBV7-9

CDR3: CASSFGGGAVDTEAFF
J: TRBJ1-1
V: TRBV7-6

CDR3: CASSVNTRSTDTQYF
J: TRBJ2-3
V: TRBV2

CDR3: CAWGPSMNTEAFF
J: TRBJ1-1
V: TRBV30

CDR3: CATSRDRAGGSYNEQFF
J: TRBJ2-1
V: TRBV15

CDR3: CASSQDGGGAREQYF
J: TRBJ2-7
V: TRBV7-9

CDR3: CASNGLAGDTQYF
J: TRBJ2-3
V: TRBV6-5

CDR3: CASGPTGGFLSGANVLTF
J: TRBJ2-6
V: TRBV12-5

CDR3: CASSETGTGVNQPQHF
J: TRBJ1-5
V: TRBV7-9

CDR3: CASSQGGQGYEQFF
J: TRBJ2-1
V: TRBV4-1

CDR3: CASSIEGGKHYGYTF
J: TRBJ1-2
V: TRBV7-9

CDR3: CASSQDAGGKRSGELFF
J: TRBJ2-2
V: TRBV4-1

CDR3: CASSPGTGVTNNYGYTF
J: TRBJ1-2
V: TRBV13

CDR3: CAWNLGQGRDTQYF
J: TRBJ2-3
V: TRBV30

CDR3: CASSPPGQGTFEQYF
J: TRBJ2-7
V: TRBV14

CDR3: CATSRQSGGTDNEQFF
J: TRBJ2-1
V: TRBV15

CDR3: CASSLGLAGYEQYF
J: TRBJ2-7
V: TRBV6-6

CDR3: CASSSDRQGARNTDTQYF
J: TRBJ2-3
V: TRBV7-9

CDR3: CASSAFYETGELFF
J: TRBJ2-2
V: TRBV9

CDR3: CASSLEGGGALEQYF
J: TRBJ2-7
V: TRBV27

CDR3: CASSSGGMDYGYTF
J: TRBJ1-2
V: TRBV7-2

CDR3: CASSVPYDRPKGGYTF
J: TRBJ1-2
V: TRBV9

CDR3: CASSGAGSNTQYF
J: TRBJ2-3
V: TRBV11-3

CDR3: CASSLWGGNEQFF
J: TRBJ2-1
V: TRBV27

CDR3: CASSFRTSGQRYEQYF
J: TRBJ2-7
V: TRBV19

CDR3: CASSQEAGDFNEQFF
J: TRBJ2-1
V: TRBV4-2

CDR3: CASSPQVNTEAFF
J: TRBJ1-1
V: TRBV11-2

CDR3: CATLGGFGTEAFF
J: TRBJ1-1
V: TRBV19

CDR3: CASSIEGLAVTETQYF
J: TRBJ2-5
V: TRBV19

CDR3: CASRVTAGGSTEAFF
J: TRBJ1-1
V: TRBV7-9

CDR3: CASSIPGTAHYGYTF
J: TRBJ1-2
V: TRBV19

CDR3: CASSQETTQETQYF
J: TRBJ2-5
V: TRBV4-2

CDR3: CASSLGGAHTEAFF
J: TRBJ1-1
V: TRBV27

CDR3: CASSPGQGSSYNEQFF
J: TRBJ2-1
V: TRBV5-5

CDR3: CASSAPQDEGSYEQYF
J: TRBJ2-7
V: TRBV2

CDR3: CASSQDLLYSGYEQYF
J: TRBJ2-7
V: TRBV4-1

CDR3: CASSAGLADETQYF
J: TRBJ2-5
V: TRBV7-9

CDR3: CASSQGQGIQETQYF
J: TRBJ2-5
V: TRBV9

CDR3: CASSQEAQSGGVEQYF
J: TRBJ2-7
V: TRBV4-1

CDR3: CASSKPKGTGGTYEQYF
J: TRBJ2-7
V: TRBV21-1

CDR3: CASSVGGLVSYEQYF
J: TRBJ2-7
V: TRBV9

CDR3: CASSLGGPYTDTQYF
J: TRBJ2-3
V: TRBV27

CDR3: CASTIGRHEKLFF
J: TRBJ1-4
V: TRBV13

CDR3: CASSQDRDRDFYNEQFF
J: TRBJ2-1
V: TRBV4-1

CDR3: CASAPRSGSYEQYF
J: TRBJ2-7
V: TRBV4-1

CDR3: CASSIQAGGRDEQFF
J: TRBJ2-1
V: TRBV19

CDR3: CASSLASLNTEAFF
J: TRBJ1-1
V: TRBV7-8

CDR3: CASSQLMGGDTEAFF
J: TRBJ1-1
V: TRBV4-1